This TCR beta chain was found in a study of T-cell memory formation after mild COVID-19. Study details: Clusters of TCRs were largely donor specific.

Regarding this clonotype: Its target is not known.

TCR alpha and TCR beta cDNA libraries with sample barcodes and UMIs came from 5'RACE using constant-segment primers. TCRdb independently ran MiXCR on the 5' RACE reads; one entry per CDR3 protein. The profile shows tens of thousands of distinct CDR3 sequences, approximately 15% of them singletons. Study findings and constraints: Nothing showed for sure that second-wave clones peaking on day 37 were SARS-CoV-2 specific. Cross-reactive memory appears to have joined, as suggested by some responding clones showing up in pre-infection memory.

Germline V gene data show CDR1 as MNHEY and CDR2 as SMNVEV (reference sequence). V dropped 0 bases and J dropped 2 bases, with 10 bases sitting between them. CDR3 length equals 15 residues. Sequenced material: PBMCs or a T cell subset sorted from them (not recorded which). The chain employs TRBV27 and TRBJ1-1; no firm D call. The receptor's source is an adult woman who had mild COVID-19 (a few samples of this study predate the infection). Cell type and time point are not known. CDR3 amino acids: CASSLSNLGNTEAFF. Here the CDR3 DNA reads TGTGCCAGCAGTTTATCGAATCTTGGTAACACTGAAGCTTTCTTT.